Below, one T cell receptor beta chain is given with its context. Its matching antigen is unknown. The source of the sample is a study of cytomegalovirus exposure and HLA in healthy donors. Study outcomes and limitations: A later analysis reportedly identified an Asian-associated ancestry cluster as carrying fewer N-insertions than the roughly 600-donor mean. The records held CMV serostatus as the only immune exposure information.

PCR involved 60 Vbeta and 13 Jbeta primers. Sequenced by immunoSEQ multiplex PCR; TCRdb stores in-frame clones only, minus some. The profile shows hundreds of thousands of clones, around 80% of them singletons. V was trimmed by 7 bases and J by 4 bases, leaving 25 bases between them. The CDR3 totals 17 residues. CDR1 and CDR2 (germline): LNHDA, SQIVND (reference sequence). V usage is TRBV19 and J usage is TRBJ1-1; a weak D match, TRBD1 (5 bases). The sequenced sample was PBMCs. The sequence was obtained from a man between 18 and 35 years old in good health and CMV-seronegative. The CDR3 region has the DNA TGTGCCAGTAAATTCGGGCGAGGAGGGGCGGTGGGCACTGAAGCTTTCTTT. Translated, it gives CASKFGRGGAVGTEAFF.